These T cell receptor beta chains were read from a single sample in a study of blood T cells in healthy people across ages. MiXCR, run by TCRdb on the 5' RACE reads, gives a single entry per CDR3 protein. Of about 780,000 distinct CDR3 sequences in the sample, about half were seen once. Sequencing was done on a sample of blood. These receptors were collected from an elderly man in good health. CDR3s include the opening cysteine and the closing phenylalanine or tryptophan. Each record gives: V gene, J gene, clone size, D gene, CDR3 protein, CDR3 DNA. A D gene is named only where the DNA matches it firmly. Size is omitted from some rows. Given values are once, few, many or a class for expanded clones.

V: TRBV28
J: TRBJ2-7
size: few
D: TRBD1
CDR3: CASRRRGPYEQYF
DNA: TGTGCCAGCAGGCGCAGGGGGCCGTACGAGCAGTACTTC

V: TRBV9
J: TRBJ2-7
size: few
D: NA
CDR3: CASSQSPGTYNEQYF
DNA: TGTGCCAGCAGCCAATCCCCGGGAACTTACAATGAGCAGTACTTC

V: TRBV7-3
J: TRBJ2-1
size: few
D: TRBD1
CDR3: CASSPGTGAVWEQFF
DNA: TGTGCCAGCAGCCCCGGGACAGGGGCCGTGTGGGAGCAGTTCTTC

V: TRBV30
J: TRBJ2-7
size: few
D: NA
CDR3: CAWGQANSYEQYF
DNA: TGTGCCTGGGGGCAGGCGAACTCCTACGAGCAGTACTTC

V: TRBV12-3/TRBV12-4
J: TRBJ2-3
size: NA
D: TRBD2
CDR3: CASKVTGGDTDTQYF
DNA: TGTGCCAGCAAGGTAACGGGAGGTGACACAGATACGCAGTATTTT

V: TRBV20-1
J: TRBJ2-7
size: few
D: NA
CDR3: CSAGEGLTYEQYF
DNA: TGCAGTGCTGGAGAGGGACTCACCTACGAGCAGTACTTC

V: TRBV7-2
J: TRBJ2-4
size: NA
D: NA
CDR3: CASSRPLVGVDKNIQYF
DNA: TGTGCCAGCAGCCGCCCCTTGGTTGGGGTAGACAAAAACATTCAGTACTTC

V: TRBV12-3/TRBV12-4
J: TRBJ2-7
size: NA
D: TRBD2
CDR3: CAIRSGRGQNEQYF
DNA: TGTGCCATCAGGAGCGGGAGGGGGCAGAATGAGCAGTACTTC

V: TRBV7-2
J: TRBJ2-7
size: many
D: TRBD2
CDR3: CASSKGLAGGYEQYF
DNA: TGTGCCAGCAGCAAAGGACTAGCGGGGGGATACGAGCAGTACTTC

V: TRBV7-6
J: TRBJ2-2
size: NA
D: NA
CDR3: CASSLPHHDRRTGELFF
DNA: TGTGCCAGCAGCTTACCCCATCACGATCGTAGGACCGGGGAGCTGTTTTTT

V: TRBV20-1
J: TRBJ2-5
size: NA
D: NA
CDR3: CSVGSGIRETQYF
DNA: TGCAGTGTAGGGAGCGGAATCCGGGAGACCCAGTACTTC

V: TRBV2
J: TRBJ1-6
size: NA
D: NA
CDR3: CASSESGRGNSPLHF
DNA: TGTGCCAGCAGTGAATCCGGTCGTGGTAATTCACCCCTCCACTTT

V: TRBV29-1
J: TRBJ2-3
size: NA
D: TRBD2
CDR3: CSVGNGRGGTDTQYF
DNA: TGCAGCGTTGGTAACGGGAGGGGGGGCACAGATACGCAGTATTTT

V: TRBV20-1
J: TRBJ2-1
size: NA
D: NA
CDR3: CRALAGTFSNEQFF
DNA: TGCAGGGCCCTAGCCGGGACATTCAGTAATGAGCAGTTCTTC

V: TRBV3-1
J: TRBJ1-2
size: few
D: NA
CDR3: CASSQADRPSGGYTF
DNA: TGTGCCAGCAGCCAAGCGGACAGACCTTCTGGAGGCTACACCTTC

V: TRBV7-2
J: TRBJ2-1
size: few
D: NA
CDR3: CASKTRLGDEQFF
DNA: TGTGCCAGCAAGACCAGGTTGGGGGATGAGCAGTTCTTC

V: TRBV24-1
J: TRBJ2-2
size: many
D: NA
CDR3: CATSDLAVDTGELFF
DNA: TGTGCCACCAGTGATTTGGCGGTAGACACCGGGGAGCTGTTTTTT